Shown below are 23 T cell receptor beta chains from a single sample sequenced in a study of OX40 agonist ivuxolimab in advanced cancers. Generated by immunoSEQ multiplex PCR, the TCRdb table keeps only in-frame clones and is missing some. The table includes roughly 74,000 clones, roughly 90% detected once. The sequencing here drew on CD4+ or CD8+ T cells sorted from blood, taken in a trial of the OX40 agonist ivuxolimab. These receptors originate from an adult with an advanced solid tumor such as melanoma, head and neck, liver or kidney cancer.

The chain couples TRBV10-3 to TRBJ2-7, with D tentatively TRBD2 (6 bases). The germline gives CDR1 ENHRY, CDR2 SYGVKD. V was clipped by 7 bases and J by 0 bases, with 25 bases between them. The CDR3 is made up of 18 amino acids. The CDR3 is CAITRDWDSRRGSYEQYF. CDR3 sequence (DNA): TGTGCCATCACTCGCGATTGGGACTCCCGGCGAGGCTCCTACGAGCAGTACTTC.

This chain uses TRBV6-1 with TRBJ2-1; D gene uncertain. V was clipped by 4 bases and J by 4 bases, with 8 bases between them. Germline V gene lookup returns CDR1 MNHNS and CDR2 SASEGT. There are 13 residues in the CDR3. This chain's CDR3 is CASSASVYNEQFF. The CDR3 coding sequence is TGTGCCAGCAGTGCCTCCGTTTACAATGAGCAGTTCTTC.

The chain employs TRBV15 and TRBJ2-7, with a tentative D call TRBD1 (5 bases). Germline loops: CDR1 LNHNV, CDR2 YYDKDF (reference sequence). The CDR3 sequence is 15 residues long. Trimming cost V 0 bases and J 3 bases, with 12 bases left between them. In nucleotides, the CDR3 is TGTGCCACCAGCAGAGATCCGGCAGGGCTCTACGAGCAGTACTTC. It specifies CATSRDPAGLYEQYF.

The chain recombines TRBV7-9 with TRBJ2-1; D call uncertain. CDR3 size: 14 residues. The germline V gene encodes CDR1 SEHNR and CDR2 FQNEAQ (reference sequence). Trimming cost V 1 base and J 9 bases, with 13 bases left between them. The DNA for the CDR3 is TGTGCCAGCAGCTTAGGAGCCCCAACGAGTGAGCAGTTCTTC. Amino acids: CASSLGAPTSEQFF.

For the CDR3, the DNA is TGTGCCAGCAGTTTATCTGTAGACAGCAACTATGGCTACACCTTC. Protein: CASSLSVDSNYGYTF. The chain carries TRBV27 and TRBJ1-2, with TRBD1 as a possible D gene (5 bases). Trimming took 0 bases from V and 2 from J, leaving 10 bases between them. The germline CDR1 and CDR2 sequences are MNHEY and SMNVEV (reference sequence). This CDR3 contains 15 residues.

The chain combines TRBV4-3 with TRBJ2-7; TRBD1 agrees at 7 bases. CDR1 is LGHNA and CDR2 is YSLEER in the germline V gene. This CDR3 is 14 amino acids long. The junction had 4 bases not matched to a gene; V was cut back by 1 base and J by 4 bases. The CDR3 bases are TGCGCCAGCAGCCAAGGAGCAGGGGGTTACGAGCAGTACTTC. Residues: CASSQGAGGYEQYF.

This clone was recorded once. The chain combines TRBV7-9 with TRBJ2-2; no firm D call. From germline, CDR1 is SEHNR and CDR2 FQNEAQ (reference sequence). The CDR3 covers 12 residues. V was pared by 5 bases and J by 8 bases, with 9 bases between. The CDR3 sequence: CASSQESGELFF. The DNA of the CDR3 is TGTGCCAGCAGCCAAGAGTCGGGGGAGCTGTTTTTT. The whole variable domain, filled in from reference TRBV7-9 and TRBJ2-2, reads DTGVSQNPRHKITKRGQNVTFRCDPISEHNRLYWYRQTLGQGPEFLTYFQNEAQLEKSRLLSDRFSAERPKGSFSTLEIQRTEQGDSAMYLCASSQESGELFFGEGSRLTVL.

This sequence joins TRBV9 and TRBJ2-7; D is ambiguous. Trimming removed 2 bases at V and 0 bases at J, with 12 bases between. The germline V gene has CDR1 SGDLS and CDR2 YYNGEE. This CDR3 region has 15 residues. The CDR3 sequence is CASSVWEQPSYEQYF. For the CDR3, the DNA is TGTGCCAGCAGCGTGTGGGAACAGCCCTCCTACGAGCAGTACTTC.

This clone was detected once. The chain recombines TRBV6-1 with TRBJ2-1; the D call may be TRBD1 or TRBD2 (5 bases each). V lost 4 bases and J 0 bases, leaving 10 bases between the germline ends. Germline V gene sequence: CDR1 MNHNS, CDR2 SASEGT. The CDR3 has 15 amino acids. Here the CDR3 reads CASSGLGDSYNEQFF. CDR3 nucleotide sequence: TGTGCCAGCAGTGGCCTGGGGGACTCCTACAATGAGCAGTTCTTC.

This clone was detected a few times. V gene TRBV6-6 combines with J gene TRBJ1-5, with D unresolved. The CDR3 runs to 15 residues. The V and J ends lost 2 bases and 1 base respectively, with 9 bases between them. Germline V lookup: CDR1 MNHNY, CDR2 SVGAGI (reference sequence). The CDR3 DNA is TGTGCCAGCAGTTACATGACTGGGAGCAATCAGCCCCAGCATTTT. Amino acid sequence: CASSYMTGSNQPQHF.

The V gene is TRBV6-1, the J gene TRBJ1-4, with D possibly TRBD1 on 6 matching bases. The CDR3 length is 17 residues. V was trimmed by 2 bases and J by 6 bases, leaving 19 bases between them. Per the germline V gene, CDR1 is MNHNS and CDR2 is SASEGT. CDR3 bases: TGTGCCAGCAGTGAACTCTCCTGGGCAGGGGATGATGAAAAACTGTTTTTT. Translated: CASSELSWAGDDEKLFF.

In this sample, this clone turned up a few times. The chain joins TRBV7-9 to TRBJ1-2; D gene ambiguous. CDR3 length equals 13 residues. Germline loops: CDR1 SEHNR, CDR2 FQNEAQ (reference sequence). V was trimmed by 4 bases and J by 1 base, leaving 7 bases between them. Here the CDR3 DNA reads TGTGCCAGCAGCTCCGACGTTAACTATGGCTACACCTTC. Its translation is CASSSDVNYGYTF. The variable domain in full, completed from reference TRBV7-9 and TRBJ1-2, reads DTGVSQNPRHKITKRGQNVTFRCDPISEHNRLYWYRQTLGQGPEFLTYFQNEAQLEKSRLLSDRFSAERPKGSFSTLEIQRTEQGDSAMYLCASSSDVNYGYTFGSGTRLTVV.

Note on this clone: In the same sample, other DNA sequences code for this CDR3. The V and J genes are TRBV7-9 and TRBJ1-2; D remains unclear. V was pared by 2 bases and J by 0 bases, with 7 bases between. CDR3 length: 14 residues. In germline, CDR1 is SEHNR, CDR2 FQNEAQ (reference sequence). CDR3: CASSLTGANYGYTF. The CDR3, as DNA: TGTGCCAGCAGCTTAACCGGCGCTAACTATGGCTACACCTTC.

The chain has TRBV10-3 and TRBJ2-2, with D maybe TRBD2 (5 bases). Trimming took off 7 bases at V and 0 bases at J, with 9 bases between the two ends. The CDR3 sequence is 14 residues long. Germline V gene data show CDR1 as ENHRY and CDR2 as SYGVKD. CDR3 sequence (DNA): TGTGCCATCATCATAGCGACGAACACCGGGGAGCTGTTTTTT. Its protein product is CAIIIATNTGELFF.

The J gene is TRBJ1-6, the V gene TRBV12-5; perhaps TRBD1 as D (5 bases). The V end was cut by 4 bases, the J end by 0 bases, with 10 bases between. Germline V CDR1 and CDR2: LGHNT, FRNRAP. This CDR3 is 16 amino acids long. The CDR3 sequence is CASGSRQSSYNSPLHF. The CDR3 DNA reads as TGTGCTAGTGGTTCCAGACAGAGCTCCTATAATTCACCCCTCCACTTT. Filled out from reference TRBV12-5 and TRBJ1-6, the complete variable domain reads DARVTQTPRHKVTEMGQEVTMRCQPILGHNTVFWYRQTMMQGLELLAYFRNRAPLDDSGMPKDRFSAEMPDATLATLKIQPSEPRDSAVYFCASGSRQSSYNSPLHFGNGTRLTVT.

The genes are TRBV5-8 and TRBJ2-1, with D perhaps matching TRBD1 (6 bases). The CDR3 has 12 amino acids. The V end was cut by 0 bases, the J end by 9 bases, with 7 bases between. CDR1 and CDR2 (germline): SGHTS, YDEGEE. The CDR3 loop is CASSLGGGEQFF. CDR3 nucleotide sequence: TGTGCCAGCAGCTTGGGAGGGGGTGAGCAGTTCTTC.

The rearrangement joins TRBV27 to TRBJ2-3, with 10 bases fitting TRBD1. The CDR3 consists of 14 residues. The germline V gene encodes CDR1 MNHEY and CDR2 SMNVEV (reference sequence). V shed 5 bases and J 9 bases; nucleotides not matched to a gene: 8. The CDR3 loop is CASSPTGTGATQYF. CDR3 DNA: TGTGCCAGCAGTCCCACCGGGACAGGGGCGACGCAGTATTTT.

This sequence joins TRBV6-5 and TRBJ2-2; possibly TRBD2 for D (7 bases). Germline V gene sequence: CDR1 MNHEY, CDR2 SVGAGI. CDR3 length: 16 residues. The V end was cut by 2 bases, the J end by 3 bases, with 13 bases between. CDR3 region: CASSYEGGPYTGELFF. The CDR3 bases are TGTGCCAGCAGTTACGAGGGGGGGCCGTACACCGGGGAGCTGTTTTTT.

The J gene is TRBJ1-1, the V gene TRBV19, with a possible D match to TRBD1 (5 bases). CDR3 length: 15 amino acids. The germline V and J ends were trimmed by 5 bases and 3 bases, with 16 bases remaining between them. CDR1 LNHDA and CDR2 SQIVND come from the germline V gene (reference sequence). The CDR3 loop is CASSHRWGDYTEAFF. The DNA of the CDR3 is TGTGCCAGTAGTCATAGGTGGGGCGATTACACTGAAGCTTTCTTT.

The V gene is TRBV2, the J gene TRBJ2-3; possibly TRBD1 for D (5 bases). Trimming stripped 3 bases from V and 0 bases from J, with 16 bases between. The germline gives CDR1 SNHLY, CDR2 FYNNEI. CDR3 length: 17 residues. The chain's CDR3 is CASSDPSDRGSTDTQYF. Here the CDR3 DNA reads TGTGCCAGCAGTGACCCCTCAGACAGAGGAAGCACAGATACGCAGTATTTT. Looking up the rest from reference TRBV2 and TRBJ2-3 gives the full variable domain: EPEVTQTPSHQVTQMGQEVILRCVPISNHLYFYWYRQILGQKVEFLVSFYNNEISEKSEIFDDQFSVERPDGSNFTLKIRSTKLEDSAMYFCASSDPSDRGSTDTQYFGPGTRLTVL.

The CDR3 sequence: CASSNSRVQPQHF. The DNA for the CDR3 is TGTGCCAGCTCGAATTCCAGGGTACAGCCCCAGCATTTT. The rearrangement uses TRBV27 and TRBJ1-5; D perhaps matches TRBD1 (5 bases). The germline V and J ends were trimmed by 8 bases and 7 bases, with 15 bases remaining between them. Germline V gene sequence: CDR1 MNHEY, CDR2 SMNVEV (reference sequence). This CDR3 contains 13 residues.

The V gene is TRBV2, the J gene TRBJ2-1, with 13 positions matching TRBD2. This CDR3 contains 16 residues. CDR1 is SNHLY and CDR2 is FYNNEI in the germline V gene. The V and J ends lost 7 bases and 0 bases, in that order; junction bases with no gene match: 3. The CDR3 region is CASKGTSGASYNEQFF. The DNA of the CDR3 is TGTGCCAGCAAAGGGACTAGCGGGGCCTCCTACAATGAGCAGTTCTTC.

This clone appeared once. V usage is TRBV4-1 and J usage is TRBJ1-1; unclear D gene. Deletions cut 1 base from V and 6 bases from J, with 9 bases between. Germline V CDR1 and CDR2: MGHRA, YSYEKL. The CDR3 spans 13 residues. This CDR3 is CASSQVVPSEAFF. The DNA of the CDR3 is TGCGCCAGCAGCCAAGTAGTCCCTTCTGAAGCTTTCTTT.